This TCR beta chain was observed in a study of sequential checkpoint blockade in melanoma. Study as a whole: First-line arms were nivolumab then ipilimumab, or the reverse, randomized 1:1. Both treatment sequences were followed by maintenance nivolumab.

Treatment in this sample: randomized to nivolumab then ipilimumab (arm A) or the reverse (arm B). Live CD3+CD8+ CD19− CD56− cells were sorted from PBMCs. V lost 4 bases, J lost 7 bases, and 9 bases stayed unmatched. The CDR3 is 16 residues long. The V gene's germline CDR1 is SGHRS and CDR2 YFSETQ. The table came from immunoSEQ multiplex PCR; TCRdb's copy has only in-frame clones and leaves some out. The data contain some 18,000 clones, roughly 72% of them singletons. The specimen comprised CD8+ T cells sorted from blood (inferred from file names), sampled from a patient given nivolumab and ipilimumab in sequence. This receptor was taken from a human donor with melanoma. This chain links TRBV5-1 with TRBJ2-2; the match to TRBD2 covers 11 bases. The CDR3 nucleotides are TGCGCCAGCAGCGGGCGACTAGCGGGATTAATCGGGGAGCTGTTTTTT. Its translation: CASSGRLAGLIGELFF.